These T cell receptor beta chains were read from a single sample in a study of cytomegalovirus exposure and HLA in healthy donors. Measured with immunoSEQ multiplex PCR; TCRdb has only the in-frame clones, and not every one. The profile covers 85,000 to 90,000 clones, with 96% appearing a single time and around 0.78% taken by the ten largest. Sequencing was performed on PBMCs. These receptors came from a man younger than 30 in good health and CMV-seronegative. CDR3s include the opening cysteine and the closing phenylalanine or tryptophan. The D gene is left open where the match is weak. Clone size is not always given. Where it is, it says once, few, many or a class for expanded clones.

TRBJ1-2	TRBV6-5	TRBD1	13	-	CASRLQGDYGYTF	TGTGCCAGCAGGCTACAGGGGGACTATGGCTACACCTTC
TRBJ2-2	TRBV28	TRBD2	15	-	CASSSGTRFTGELFF	TGTGCCAGCAGTTCCGGGACTAGGTTCACCGGGGAGCTGTTTTTT
TRBJ1-2	TRBV27	TRBD1	16	-	CASSLVGGQGRDGYTF	TGTGCCAGCAGTTTGGTCGGGGGACAGGGCCGAGATGGCTACACCTTC
TRBJ2-2	TRBV6-1	TRBD2	16	-	CASSGTLAGVAGELFF	TGTGCCAGCAGTGGGACCCTAGCGGGAGTTGCCGGGGAGCTGTTTTTT
TRBJ1-1	TRBV19	-	14	-	CASSILPRTKEAFF	TGTGCCAGTAGTATTCTCCCGAGGACAAAAGAGGCTTTCTTT
TRBJ2-5	TRBV7-9	TRBD1	14	-	CASSPGQVQETQYF	TGTGCCAGCAGTCCGGGACAGGTCCAAGAGACCCAGTACTTC
TRBJ1-1	TRBV19	TRBD1	14	-	CASSRGQQNTEAFF	TGTGCCAGTTCGCGGGGACAGCAGAACACTGAAGCTTTCTTT
TRBJ2-1	TRBV5-6	-	13	-	CASSPRGLAEQFF	TGTGCCAGCAGCCCCCGCGGTCTGGCTGAGCAGTTCTTC
TRBJ1-5	TRBV10-3	-	17	-	CATRVVAGTGGDQPQHF	TGTGCCACACGGGTCGTAGCCGGGACTGGCGGGGATCAGCCCCAGCATTTT
TRBJ2-5	TRBV27	-	16	-	CASSFSIPGDSKTQYF	TGTGCCAGCAGTTTTTCTATTCCAGGGGATTCTAAGACCCAGTACTTC
TRBJ1-5	TRBV7-2	TRBD1	13	-	CASSRQGNQPQHF	TGTGCCAGCAGCCGACAGGGGAATCAGCCCCAGCATTTT
TRBJ2-4	TRBV6-1	-	14	-	CASRDNLAKNIQYF	TGTGCCAGCAGGGACAACCTAGCCAAAAACATTCAGTACTTC
TRBJ1-2	TRBV28	-	16	once	CASSSPRTAWAYGYTF	TGTGCCAGCAGTTCTCCTCGGACAGCCTGGGCCTATGGCTACACCTTC
TRBJ1-5	TRBV28	TRBD1	15	-	CASRADRGINQPQHF	TGTGCCAGCAGGGCCGACAGGGGTATCAATCAGCCCCAGCATTTT
TRBJ2-3	TRBV7-2	-	15	-	CASSAGPGSTDTQYF	TGTGCCAGCAGCGCGGGACCGGGAAGCACAGATACGCAGTATTTT
TRBJ2-3	TRBV27	-	14	-	CASSLSQGTDTQYF	TGTGCCAGCAGTTTAAGTCAGGGAACAGATACGCAGTATTTT
TRBJ2-1	TRBV7-2	TRBD2	16	-	CASSLWREGPPGEQFF	TGTGCCAGCAGCTTATGGCGGGAGGGACCCCCGGGGGAGCAGTTCTTC
TRBJ1-1	TRBV19	TRBD1	15	-	CASRPSGQQNTEAFF	TGTGCCAGTCGGCCCTCGGGACAGCAGAACACTGAAGCTTTCTTT
TRBJ1-1	TRBV9	-	16	-	CASSVGEGATNTEAFF	TGTGCCAGCAGCGTAGGAGAAGGGGCCACGAACACTGAAGCTTTCTTT
TRBJ2-7	TRBV7-2	TRBD2	17	-	CASSLTRLAGNSYEQYF	TGTGCCAGCAGCTTAACAAGACTAGCGGGGAACTCCTACGAGCAGTACTTC
TRBJ2-3	TRBV7-3	-	15	-	CASSAGPLGTDTQYF	TGTGCCAGCAGCGCGGGACCGCTGGGCACAGATACGCAGTATTTT
TRBJ2-1	TRBV27	TRBD2	20	-	CASSSSRLAGGISSYNEQFF	TGTGCCAGCAGTTCCAGCAGACTAGCGGGAGGGATAAGCTCCTACAATGAGCAGTTCTTC
TRBJ2-3	TRBV30	TRBD2	20	-	CAWSRWTARRSGRSTDTQYF	TGTGCCTGGAGTCGTTGGACAGCGCGAAGGAGCGGGAGAAGCACAGATACGCAGTATTTT
TRBJ2-1	TRBV5-4	TRBD2	15	-	CASSLGSGSYNEQFF	TGTGCCAGCAGCTTGGGGAGCGGGAGCTACAATGAGCAGTTCTTC
TRBJ2-3	TRBV4-1	-	16	-	CASSSLGRGGTDTQYF	TGCGCCAGCAGCTCCCTGGGGAGGGGGGGCACAGATACGCAGTATTTT
TRBJ1-1	TRBV4-3	TRBD1	14	-	CASSLTGGRTEAFF	TGCGCCAGCAGCCTTACAGGGGGGAGAACTGAAGCTTTCTTT
TRBJ1-2	TRBV5-1	TRBD1	14	-	CASSPGQGERGYTF	TGCGCCAGCAGCCCTGGACAGGGAGAGCGAGGCTACACCTTC
TRBJ2-7	TRBV7-8	TRBD1	17	-	CASSHITWDREKHEQYF	TGTGCCAGCAGTCATATTACCTGGGACAGGGAGAAGCACGAGCAGTACTTC
TRBJ1-5	TRBV2	-	17	-	CASRQVQIGVSNQPQHF	TGTGCCAGCAGGCAAGTCCAGATAGGAGTGAGCAATCAGCCCCAGCATTTT
TRBJ2-2	TRBV5-1	-	16	-	CASSLETGANTGELFF	TGCGCCAGCAGCTTGGAGACAGGCGCGAACACCGGGGAGCTGTTTTTT
TRBJ2-1	TRBV28	TRBD2	17	-	CASSQGGLAGGHNEQFF	TGTGCCAGCAGCCAAGGCGGGCTAGCGGGAGGGCACAATGAGCAGTTCTTC
TRBJ1-4	TRBV28	-	16	-	CASSLLEEPTNEKLFF	TGTGCCAGCAGTTTATTGGAGGAGCCGACGAATGAAAAACTGTTTTTT
TRBJ2-1	TRBV4-1	-	14	-	CASSQDPRGREQFF	TGCGCCAGCAGCCAAGATCCAAGAGGGAGGGAGCAGTTCTTC
TRBJ2-5	TRBV9	TRBD2	15	-	CASSFSGGAPETQYF	TGTGCCAGCAGCTTTAGCGGGGGAGCCCCCGAGACCCAGTACTTC
TRBJ2-2	TRBV13	TRBD2	15	once	CASRRLAGETGELFF	TGTGCCAGCAGAAGACTAGCGGGAGAGACCGGGGAGCTGTTTTTT
TRBJ1-3	TRBV2	-	15	-	CASSEFASSGNTIYF	TGTGCCAGCAGTGAGTTCGCGAGCTCTGGAAACACCATATATTTT
TRBJ2-2	TRBV5-5	TRBD2	18	-	CASSLARTSGSYTGELFF	TGTGCCAGCAGCTTGGCGCGGACTAGCGGGAGTTACACCGGGGAGCTGTTTTTT
TRBJ1-1	TRBV7-9	-	17	-	CASSQSFWGGEETEAFF	TGTGCCAGCAGCCAATCGTTCTGGGGAGGGGAAGAGACTGAAGCTTTCTTT
TRBJ2-3	TRBV10-2	-	14	-	CASSVLVLTDTQYF	TGCGCCAGCAGTGTACTAGTGCTCACAGATACGCAGTATTTT
TRBJ2-1	TRBV4-1	-	18	-	CASSQDQLWEGGLDEQFF	TGCGCCAGCAGCCAAGATCAATTATGGGAGGGGGGGCTGGATGAGCAGTTCTTC
TRBJ1-4	TRBV13	-	13	-	CASSLVGLEKLFF	TGTGCCAGCAGCTTAGTAGGACTTGAAAAACTGTTTTTT
TRBJ2-1	TRBV19	-	15	-	CASSIETHSYNEQFF	TGTGCCAGTAGTATCGAGACTCACTCCTACAATGAGCAGTTCTTC
TRBJ2-1	TRBV28	TRBD2	16	-	CASSLSSGSSYNEQFF	TGTGCCAGCAGTTTATCGAGCGGGAGCTCCTACAATGAGCAGTTCTTC
TRBJ1-2	TRBV6-5	TRBD1	14	-	CASSYSGDRGNYTF	TGTGCCAGCAGTTACTCGGGGGACAGGGGAAACTACACCTTC
TRBJ1-2	TRBV9	TRBD1	14	-	CASSVLTGRNGYTF	TGTGCCAGCAGCGTACTGACAGGGCGGAATGGCTACACCTTC
TRBJ2-1	TRBV27	TRBD2	16	-	CASSLSSGSSYNEQFF	TGTGCCAGCAGTTTATCTAGCGGGAGCTCCTACAATGAGCAGTTCTTC
TRBJ2-7	TRBV28	TRBD1	14	once	CASRSGQRSSEQYF	TGTGCCAGCAGGTCGGGACAGAGGTCCTCCGAGCAGTACTTC
TRBJ1-2	TRBV15	TRBD1	19	-	CATSSGGQGATKAVNGYTF	TGTGCCACCAGCAGCGGGGGACAGGGGGCGACCAAAGCCGTAAATGGCTACACCTTC
TRBJ2-3	TRBV5-1	TRBD2	16	-	CASTLLAGGRGDTQYF	TGCGCCAGCACCCTACTAGCGGGAGGTCGAGGGGATACGCAGTATTTT
TRBJ2-1	TRBV7-2	-	12	-	CASSSSVDEQFF	TGTGCCAGCAGCTCTTCGGTCGATGAGCAGTTCTTC
TRBJ1-1	TRBV7-8	-	13	-	CASSNGRYTEAFF	TGTGCCAGCAGCAATGGGAGGTACACTGAAGCTTTCTTT
TRBJ2-4	TRBV9	-	13	once	CASSTGTQNIQYF	TGTGCCAGCAGCACCGGGACACAAAACATTCAGTACTTC
TRBJ1-2	TRBV6-6	-	14	-	CASSSQVRNYGYTF	TGTGCCAGCAGTTCCCAGGTGCGCAACTATGGCTACACCTTC
TRBJ2-7	TRBV21-1	-	15	once	CASSKVEGVTYEQYF	TGTGCCAGCAGCAAAGTCGAGGGAGTCACCTACGAGCAGTACTTC